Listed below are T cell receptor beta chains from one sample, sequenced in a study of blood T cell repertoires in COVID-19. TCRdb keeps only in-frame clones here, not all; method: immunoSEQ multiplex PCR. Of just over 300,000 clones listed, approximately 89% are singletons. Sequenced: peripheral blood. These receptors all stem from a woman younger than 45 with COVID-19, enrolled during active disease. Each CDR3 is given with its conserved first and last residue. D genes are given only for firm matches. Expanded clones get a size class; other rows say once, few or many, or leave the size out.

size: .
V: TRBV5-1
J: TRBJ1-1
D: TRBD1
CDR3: CASRRTGAGGESHTEAFF
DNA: TGCGCCAGCAGAAGGACAGGGGCTGGAGGTGAGAGTCACACTGAAGCTTTCTTT

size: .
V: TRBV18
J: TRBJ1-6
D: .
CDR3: CASSPGGGSSSPLHF
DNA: TGTGCCAGCTCACCAGGAGGAGGGTCTTCCTCACCCCTCCACTTT

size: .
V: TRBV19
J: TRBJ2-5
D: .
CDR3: CASSIGGRSSETQYF
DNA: TGTGCCAGTAGTATAGGAGGCAGGTCTAGCGAGACCCAGTACTTC

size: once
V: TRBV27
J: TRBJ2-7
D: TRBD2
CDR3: CASSLSSSGGYEQYF
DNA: TGTGCCAGCAGTTTATCTTCTAGCGGGGGGTACGAGCAGTACTTC

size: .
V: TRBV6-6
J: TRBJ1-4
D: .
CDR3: CASRTRVSVSNEKLFF
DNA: TGTGCCAGCAGGACCCGGGTCTCGGTCAGTAATGAAAAACTGTTTTTT

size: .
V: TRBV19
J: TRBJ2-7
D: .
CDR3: CASSIDQLTEQYF
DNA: TGTGCCAGTAGTATAGATCAACTAACCGAGCAGTACTTC

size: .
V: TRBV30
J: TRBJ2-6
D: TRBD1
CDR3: CAWSGRQGSGANVLTF
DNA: TGTGCCTGGAGTGGGAGACAGGGCTCTGGGGCCAACGTCCTGACTTTC

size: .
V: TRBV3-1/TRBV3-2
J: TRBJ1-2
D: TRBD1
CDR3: CASSQRGDSYGYTF
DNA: TGTGCCAGCAGCCAAAGGGGGGACAGCTATGGCTACACCTTC

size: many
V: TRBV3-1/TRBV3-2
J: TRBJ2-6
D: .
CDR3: CASSPPNSGANVLTF
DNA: TGTGCCAGCAGCCCCCCTAACTCTGGGGCCAACGTCCTGACTTTC

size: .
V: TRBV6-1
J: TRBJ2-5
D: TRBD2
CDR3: CASSERLAGGIETQYF
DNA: TGTGCCAGCAGTGAACGACTAGCGGGGGGGATAGAGACCCAGTACTTC

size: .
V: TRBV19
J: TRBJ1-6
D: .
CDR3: CASSIVTGLVSPLHF
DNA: TGTGCCAGTAGTATAGTAACAGGGTTGGTTTCACCCCTCCACTTT

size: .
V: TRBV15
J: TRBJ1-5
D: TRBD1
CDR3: CATSRDPPGGYSNQPQHF
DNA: TGTGCCACCAGCAGAGATCCCCCAGGGGGTTATAGCAATCAGCCCCAGCATTTT

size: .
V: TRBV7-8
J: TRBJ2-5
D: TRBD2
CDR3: CASSFLAGPYQETQYF
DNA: TGTGCCAGCAGCTTCCTAGCGGGACCGTACCAAGAGACCCAGTACTTC

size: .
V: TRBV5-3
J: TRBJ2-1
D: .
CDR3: CASLGAYNEQFF
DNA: TGTGCCAGCCTTGGGGCGTACAATGAGCAGTTCTTC

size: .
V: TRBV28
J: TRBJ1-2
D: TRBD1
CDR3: CASSLRQGARGYTF
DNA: TGTGCCAGCAGTCTCCGACAGGGGGCGCGTGGCTACACCTTC

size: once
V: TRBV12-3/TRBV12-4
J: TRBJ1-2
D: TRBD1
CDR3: CASSWHRGDGYTF
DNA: TGTGCCAGCAGTTGGCACAGGGGGGATGGCTACACCTTC

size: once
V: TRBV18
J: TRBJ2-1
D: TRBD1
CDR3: CASSPPDRVISYNEQFF
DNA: TGTGCCAGCTCACCCCCGGACAGGGTGATCTCCTACAATGAGCAGTTCTTC

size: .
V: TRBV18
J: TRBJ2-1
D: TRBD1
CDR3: CASSPGQASYNEQFF
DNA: TGTGCCAGCTCACCTGGACAGGCCTCCTACAATGAGCAGTTCTTC

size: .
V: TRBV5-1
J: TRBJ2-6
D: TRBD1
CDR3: CASSLADWTGFSGANVLTF
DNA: TGCGCCAGCAGCTTGGCAGATTGGACAGGGTTCTCTGGGGCCAACGTCCTGACTTTC

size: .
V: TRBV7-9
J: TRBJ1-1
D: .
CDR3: CASSRYPSGAFF
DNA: TGTGCCAGCAGCCGTTACCCTTCGGGTGCTTTCTTT

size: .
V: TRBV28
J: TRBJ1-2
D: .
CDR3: CASSTSGPQRQGGSYGYTF
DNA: TGTGCCAGCAGTACCTCCGGCCCTCAGAGACAAGGGGGAAGCTATGGCTACACCTTC

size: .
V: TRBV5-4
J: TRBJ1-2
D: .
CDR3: CASSLVANYGYTF
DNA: TGTGCCAGCAGCTTGGTAGCGAACTATGGCTACACCTTC

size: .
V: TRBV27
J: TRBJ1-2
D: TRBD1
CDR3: CASSSVPGQGLYGYTF
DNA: TGTGCCAGCAGTTCGGTACCGGGACAGGGGCTCTATGGCTACACCTTC

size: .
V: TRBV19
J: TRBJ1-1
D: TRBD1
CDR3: CASETGGMNTEAFF
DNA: TGTGCCAGTGAAACAGGGGGCATGAACACTGAAGCTTTCTTT

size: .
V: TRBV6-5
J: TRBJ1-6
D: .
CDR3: CASSSFNSVYNSPLHF
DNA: TGTGCCAGCAGTTCCTTCAACAGTGTTTATAATTCACCCCTCCACTTT

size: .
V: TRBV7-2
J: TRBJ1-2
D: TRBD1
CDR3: CASSLDPGGGYTF
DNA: TGTGCCAGCAGCTTAGATCCAGGGGGCGGCTACACCTTC

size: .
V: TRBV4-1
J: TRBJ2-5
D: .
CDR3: CASSLLPRSMEETQYF
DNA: TGCGCCAGCAGCTTACTTCCGAGGAGTATGGAAGAGACCCAGTACTTC

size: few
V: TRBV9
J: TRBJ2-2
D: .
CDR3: CASSVEQLLNTGELFF
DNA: TGTGCCAGCAGCGTAGAACAGCTACTGAACACCGGGGAGCTGTTTTTT

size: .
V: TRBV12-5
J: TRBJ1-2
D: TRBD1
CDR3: CASGFWTGGRGYGYTF
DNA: TGTGCTAGTGGTTTCTGGACAGGGGGTCGCGGCTATGGCTACACCTTC

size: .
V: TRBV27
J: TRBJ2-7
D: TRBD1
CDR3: CASSTRQGGEQYF
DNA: TGTGCCAGCAGTACCAGACAGGGCGGCGAGCAGTACTTC

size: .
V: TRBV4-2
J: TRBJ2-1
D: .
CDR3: CASSQESLPYNEQFF
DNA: TGTGCCAGCAGCCAAGAGAGCCTACCCTACAATGAGCAGTTCTTC